This T cell receptor beta chain was recorded in a study of blood T cell repertoires in COVID-19. Overall study: Both acute and convalescent COVID-19 samples were obtained from the United States, Italy and Spain.

The data were produced by immunoSEQ multiplex PCR, yet TCRdb's version contains in-frame clones alone and is incomplete. The repertoire holds some 270,000 clones, with approximately 83% as singletons. The CDR3 totals 15 residues. Germline V CDR1 and CDR2: SGHKS, YYEKEE (reference sequence). V shed 0 bases and J 7 bases; nucleotides not matched to a gene: 6. This sequence originates from a woman aged 30 to 39 who had recovered from COVID-19. The chain employs TRBV5-5 and TRBJ2-1; 8 nucleotides agree with TRBD2. Sequencing was done on a sample of PBMCs or T cells enriched from blood (not recorded which). The CDR3 region is CASSLGLAMFNEQFF. In DNA, the CDR3 is TGTGCCAGCAGCTTGGGACTAGCGATGTTTAATGAGCAGTTCTTC. The variable domain in full, with the rest retrieved from reference TRBV5-5 and TRBJ2-1, is DAGVTQSPTHLIKTRGQQVTLRCSPISGHKSVSWYQQVLGQGPQFIFQYYEKEERGRGNFPDRFSARQFPNYSSELNVNALLLGDSALYLCASSLGLAMFNEQFFGPGTRLTVL.